This T cell receptor beta chain was profiled in a study of T-cell reconstitution after alpha-beta-depleted transplantation in children. Points from the study as a whole: The origin of high day-60 TCRbeta diversity in some patients lay in surviving recipient T cells and thymic progenitors.

Germline lookup yields CDR1 SGDLS and CDR2 YYNGEE. With V trimmed by 2 bases and J by 6 bases, 8 bases remained unmatched. The CDR3 covers 15 residues. As concerns this clonotype: The antigen is undetermined.

Library preparation (for TCRbeta) was performed with unique molecular identifiers. TCRdb recomputed calls from the PCR reads with MiXCR, one row per CDR3 protein. The sample shows about 870,000 distinct CDR3 sequences, 15% to 20% of them seen only once. The sequence derives from a male patient under 18 who had a stem cell transplant for acute lymphoblastic leukemia, so the T cells may come from the graft donor. Source: PBMCs, mostly from graft donor cells, taken 360 days after TCRalphabeta/CD19-depleted stem cell transplant. The chain carries TRBV9 and TRBJ2-1; 7 bases fit TRBD2. The CDR3 is CASSVYSGSGNEQFF. The CDR3 DNA reads as TGTGCCAGCAGCGTTTATAGCGGGTCGGGCAATGAGCAGTTCTTC.